This T cell receptor (beta chain) was found in a study of post-analysis software for immune sequencing data. Study conclusions and caveats: Patients showed TRBV5-6, TRBV5-1 and TRBV20-1 among about five TRBV segments more frequent than in controls.

Comments on this clonotype: Its target is unknown.

The library was made from cDNA and included unique molecular identifiers. Some 500,000 cDNA molecules were recovered from an input of roughly 0.95 to 11 million T cells. TCRdb itself ran the PCR reads through MiXCR, one entry per CDR3 protein. This table holds 750,000 to 950,000 distinct CDR3 sequences, approximately 57% found once. Germline V CDR1 and CDR2: KGHSH, LQKENI. The trim removed 5 bases at V and 7 bases at J, leaving 6 bases unmatched. The CDR3 has 15 amino acids. The chain carries TRBV18 and TRBJ2-7; TRBD2 aligns across 15 bases. The sequence was collected from a girl between 10 and 17 years old with multiple sclerosis. The specimen sequenced was blood. CDR3 residues: CASSEAGTSGGEQYF. For the CDR3, the DNA is TGTGCCAGCTCAGAAGCCGGGACTAGCGGGGGGGAGCAGTACTTC.